This T cell receptor (beta chain) derives from a study of blood T cell repertoires in COVID-19. Profiling relied on immunoSEQ multiplex PCR, and the TCRdb table lists in-frame clones only, not all of them. The table lists roughly 250,000 clones, 80% to 90% of them singletons. Per germline, CDR1 SGDLS and CDR2 YYNGEE. V gave up 3 bases and J gave up 6 bases; unmatched junction bases: 5. The CDR3 is 14 amino acids. Participant-given clinical history determined each cohort assignment. The clonotype was recovered from a woman in her thirties who had recovered from COVID-19. The sample comprised PBMCs or T cells enriched from blood (not recorded which). This chain uses TRBV9 with TRBJ2-4; 8 bases line up with TRBD2. For the CDR3, the DNA is TGTGCCAGCAGCGACGGGAGGGCCGGAAACATTCAGTACTTC. It yields the protein CASSDGRAGNIQYF.